What follows are 19 T cell receptor beta chains derived from one specimen sequenced in a study of cytomegalovirus exposure and HLA in healthy donors. Researchers ran the PCR with 60 Vbeta and 13 Jbeta primers. Measured with immunoSEQ multiplex PCR; TCRdb has only the in-frame clones, and not every one. The table includes roughly 160,000 clones, 75% to 85% detected once. The sample taken for sequencing was PBMCs. Every receptor here comes from a woman aged 45-65 years in good health and CMV-seronegative.

This chain joins TRBV15 and TRBJ1-1; D perhaps matches TRBD1 (6 bases). V dropped 0 bases and J dropped 5 bases, with 19 bases sitting between them. CDR1 is LNHNV and CDR2 is YYDKDF in the germline V gene (reference sequence). This CDR3 has 17 amino acids. CDR3 residues: CATSRDGPGLGGTEAFF. The CDR3 nucleotides are TGTGCCACCAGCAGAGATGGACCAGGGTTAGGGGGAACTGAAGCTTTCTTT.

V usage is TRBV4-3 and J usage is TRBJ2-2; the match to TRBD2 covers 9 bases. After removal of 0 bases from V and 6 bases from J, the junction contained 8 bases not matched to a gene. The CDR3 spans 17 residues. The germline V gene encodes CDR1 LGHNA and CDR2 YSLEER. DNA for the CDR3: TGCGCCAGCAGCCAAGAAATCGGAGCGGGGGGACCCGGGGAGCTGTTTTTT. Translated, it gives CASSQEIGAGGPGELFF.

The chain couples TRBV28 to TRBJ2-7; 9 nucleotides match TRBD2. J gave up 4 bases and V 7 bases, and 11 bases lay outside the gene matches. The CDR3 totals 15 residues. Germline CDR1 and CDR2: MDHEN and SYDVKM. For the CDR3, the DNA is TGTGCCAGCACCGCCTCCCCGACTAGCGGTTACGAGCAGTACTTC. Protein sequence: CASTASPTSGYEQYF.

This chain uses TRBV7-9 with TRBJ2-7, with 7 bases that match TRBD1. Germline V gives CDR1 SEHNR, CDR2 FQNEAQ (reference sequence). The CDR3 has 13 residues. After removal of 4 bases from V and 4 bases from J, the junction contained 4 bases not matched to a gene. CDR3 amino acids: CASSSPGGYEQYF. The CDR3 region has the DNA TGTGCCAGCAGCTCCCCAGGGGGTTACGAGCAGTACTTC.

The chain joins TRBV7-2 to TRBJ2-7; no reliable D call. The germline gives CDR1 SGHTA, CDR2 FQGNSA. Trimming removed 4 bases at V and 1 base at J, with 11 bases between. This CDR3 region has 14 residues. The CDR3 coding sequence is TGTGCCAGCAGCTGGGCCCCCCAATCCTACGAGCAGTACTTC. Translated, it gives CASSWAPQSYEQYF.

CDR3 in amino acids: CATGLAGSGEQYF. CDR3 nucleotides: TGTGCCACCGGACTAGCGGGGAGTGGGGAGCAGTACTTC. V gene TRBV2 combines with J gene TRBJ2-7, with 12 bases lining up with TRBD2. The CDR3 runs to 13 residues. Trimming cost V 10 bases and J 7 bases; bases outside gene matches: 8. Germline CDR1 SNHLY, CDR2 FYNNEI.

This clone was seen a single time. CDR3 nucleotide sequence: TGTGCCAGCAGGCTCCCGGGGACACGAGATAGCAATCAGCCCCAGCATTTT. Its translation is CASRLPGTRDSNQPQHF. The chain employs TRBV6-7 and TRBJ1-5; maybe TRBD1 (6 bases). TRBV6-7 is an open reading frame whose function is uncertain. V was shortened by 6 bases and J by 0 bases, with 18 bases between the two germline ends. This CDR3 spans 17 amino acids.

This chain links TRBV4-2 with TRBJ1-2; D uncertain. This CDR3 has 13 amino acids. Deletions cut 4 bases from V and 8 bases from J, with 14 bases between. Germline V CDR1 and CDR2: LGHNA, YNFKEQ. The CDR3 nucleotides read TGTGCCAGCAGCCCACAACCGCGGGAGGGCTACACCTTC. This translates into CASSPQPREGYTF.

The chain combines TRBV29-1 with TRBJ2-1, with TRBD2 as a possible D gene (6 bases). Germline V gives CDR1 SQVTM, CDR2 ANQGSEA. The CDR3 loop spans 14 amino acids. V was cut by 3 bases and J by 7 bases, with 16 bases left in between. CDR3 residues: CSVDTRGIGNEQFF. In DNA, the CDR3 is TGCAGCGTTGACACGCGCGGGATCGGGAATGAGCAGTTCTTC.

The CDR3: CSVGQGGYNYEQYF. CDR3 in DNA: TGCAGCGTTGGGCAGGGAGGTTACAACTACGAGCAGTACTTC. The chain employs TRBV29-1 and TRBJ2-7; tentatively, D is TRBD2 (6 bases). Germline CDR1 SQVTM, CDR2 ANQGSEA. Trimming took 4 bases from V and 3 from J, leaving 16 bases between them. CDR3 length: 14 residues.

This clone was seen more than once but under ten times. The chain carries TRBV14 and TRBJ1-3; D remains ambiguous. Germline V gene data show CDR1 as SGHDN and CDR2 as FVKESK. Trimming took off 4 bases at V and 2 bases at J, with 12 bases between the two ends. This CDR3 has 15 residues. CDR3 in DNA: TGTGCCAGCAGCCCCATTCTCTCGGCTGGAAACACCATATATTTT. Amino acid sequence: CASSPILSAGNTIYF. The full variable domain, completed using reference TRBV14 and TRBJ1-3, is EAGVTQFPSHSVIEKGQTVTLRCDPISGHDNLYWYRRVMGKEIKFLLHFVKESKQDESGMPNNRFLAERTGGTYSTLKVQPAELEDSGVYFCASSPILSAGNTIYFGEGSWLTVV.

The chain employs TRBV7-2 and TRBJ2-5; perhaps TRBD2 as D (5 bases). The length of the CDR3 is 14 residues. CDR1 is SGHTA, CDR2 FQGNSA, per germline. V dropped 1 base and J dropped 5 bases, with 11 bases sitting between them. CDR3 nucleotides: TGTGCCAGCAGCTTAGTTGCAGGCGGGGAGACCCAGTACTTC. It encodes CASSLVAGGETQYF.

About this clone: One end of the junction does not line up with germline, which may come from a read error. The chain joins TRBV7-9 to TRBJ1-1; D is unclear. Germline V gives CDR1 SEHNR, CDR2 FQNEAQ (reference sequence). The CDR3 spans 12 residues. For the CDR3, the DNA is TGTTCCAGCAGCGTCGGGGACACTGAAGCTTTCTTT. Amino acids: CSSSVGDTEAFF.

The chain combines TRBV9 with TRBJ2-5; 8 bases are a match to TRBD2. CDR1 and CDR2 from the germline V gene are SGDLS and YYNGEE. CDR3 length equals 17 residues. The V gene end was trimmed by 3 bases and the J gene end by 6 bases; junction bases not matched to a gene: 16. CDR3 in DNA: TGTGCCAGCAGCGAGAGAAGTACTAGCGGCGGTGGGAAGACCCAGTACTTC. This translates into CASSERSTSGGGKTQYF.

This chain links TRBV7-6 with TRBJ2-7; 12 bases map to TRBD2. This CDR3 has 15 residues. After removal of 5 bases from V and 6 bases from J, the junction contained 8 bases not matched to a gene. Germline CDR1 and CDR2: SGHVS and FNYEAQ. The CDR3 coding sequence is TGTGCCAGCAGCCTCCGACTAGCGGGAGAACCCGAGCAGTACTTC. It codes for CASSLRLAGEPEQYF.

This clone was detected only a few times. The chain joins TRBV27 to TRBJ2-7, with TRBD1 as a possible D gene (5 bases). The CDR3 consists of 14 residues. CDR1 and CDR2 (germline): MNHEY, SMNVEV (reference sequence). V lost 7 bases to trimming and J lost 6 bases, with 19 bases between them. CDR3 amino acids: CASTRTGQGSEQYF. Here the CDR3 DNA reads TGTGCCAGCACTCGGACCGGCCAGGGAAGCGAGCAGTACTTC.

The chain links TRBV7-9 to TRBJ2-3; TRBD1 matches at 10 bases. CDR1 is SEHNR, CDR2 FQNEAQ, per germline (reference sequence). This CDR3 is 14 amino acids long. After removal of 0 bases from V and 6 bases from J, the junction contained 0 bases not matched to a gene. DNA for the CDR3: TGTGCCAGCAGCTTAGCGGACAGGGGGGATACGCAGTATTTT. It specifies CASSLADRGDTQYF. Supplemented by reference TRBV7-9 and TRBJ2-3, the full variable domain reads DTGVSQNPRHKITKRGQNVTFRCDPISEHNRLYWYRQTLGQGPEFLTYFQNEAQLEKSRLLSDRFSAERPKGSFSTLEIQRTEQGDSAMYLCASSLADRGDTQYFGPGTRLTVL.

The V and J genes are TRBV6-1 and TRBJ2-5; the D gene is possibly TRBD1 (6 bases). Trimming removed 4 bases at V and 4 bases at J, with 13 bases between. In germline, CDR1 is MNHNS, CDR2 SASEGT. This CDR3 is 14 amino acids long. The CDR3 region has the DNA TGTGCCAGCAGTGTGTGGGGGCTGACAGAGACCCAGTACTTC. Translating gives CASSVWGLTETQYF.

This clone is a singleton in its sample. The genes are TRBV19 and TRBJ2-7; D perhaps matches TRBD1 (6 bases). Trimming shortened V by 5 bases and J by 3 bases, and 11 bases separated the two germline ends. The CDR3 runs to 13 residues. Germline values: CDR1 LNHDA, CDR2 SQIVND (reference sequence). The CDR3 spells CASSSGQLYEQYF. The CDR3 region has the DNA TGTGCCAGTAGTTCCGGACAGCTCTACGAGCAGTACTTC. The variable domain in full, completed from reference TRBV19 and TRBJ2-7, reads DGGITQSPKYLFRKEGQNVTLSCEQNLNHDAMYWYRQDPGQGLRLIYYSQIVNDFQKGDIAEGYSVSREKKESFPLTVTSAQKNPTAFYLCASSSGQLYEQYFGPGTRLTVT.